These 23 T cell receptor beta chains were sequenced from one sample in a study of blood T cell repertoires in COVID-19. TCRdb's copy holds only in-frame clones and misses some; the assay was immunoSEQ multiplex PCR. The sample carries around 76,000 clones, roughly 89% recorded once. Sequenced material: peripheral blood. Receptor source: a man aged 55 to 70 with acute or convalescent COVID-19.

This chain links TRBV7-9 with TRBJ2-6; TRBD1 matches 8 bases. Germline CDR1 SEHNR, CDR2 FQNEAQ (reference sequence). V lost 6 bases and J lost 2; bases outside the gene matches: 9. The CDR3 consists of 17 residues. The CDR3 loop reads CASSPQGARAGANVLTF. CDR3 nucleotide sequence: TGTGCCAGCAGTCCCCAGGGGGCTCGGGCTGGGGCCAACGTCCTGACTTTC.

This sequence joins TRBV28 and TRBJ2-2, with 9 nucleotides matching TRBD1. CDR3 length: 16 amino acids. Germline V gene sequence: CDR1 MDHEN, CDR2 SYDVKM. The junction had 13 bases not matched to a gene; V was cut back by 6 bases and J by 8 bases. Here the CDR3 reads CASRPRDRVSPGELFF. As DNA, the CDR3 is TGTGCCAGCAGGCCCCGGGACAGGGTATCACCGGGGGAGCTGTTTTTT.

This chain connects TRBV5-1 to TRBJ1-1; D gene ambiguous. The germline V gene has CDR1 SGHRS and CDR2 YFSETQ. There are 14 residues in the CDR3. The V gene lost 0 bases and the J gene lost 1 base, with 7 bases spanning the gap. As DNA, the CDR3 is TGCGCCAGCAGCTTGGAAGTGCGGAACACTGAAGCTTTCTTT. Residues: CASSLEVRNTEAFF.

J is TRBJ2-7 and V is TRBV6-5, with no clear D. Trimming shortened V by 8 bases and J by 3 bases, and 11 bases separated the two germline ends. The germline V gene encodes CDR1 MNHEY and CDR2 SVGAGI. The CDR3 is made up of 12 amino acids. CDR3 sequence: CASEARGYEQYF. The CDR3 nucleotides are TGTGCCAGCGAGGCCAGAGGCTACGAGCAGTACTTC.

This clone appeared once. The rearrangement joins TRBV18 to TRBJ2-7, with D possibly TRBD1 on 5 matching bases. The germline V gene encodes CDR1 KGHSH and CDR2 LQKENI. V gave up 2 bases and J gave up 2 bases, with 7 bases separating them. This CDR3 has 13 amino acids. In DNA, the CDR3 is TGTGCCAGCTCACCAAGACAGACCTACGAGCAGTACTTC. The encoded protein is CASSPRQTYEQYF.

This chain links TRBV3-1 (or the pseudogene TRBV3-2) with TRBJ2-3, with 8 bases identical to TRBD2. The ends lost 1 base at V and 4 bases at J; junction bases unmatched: 4. CDR1 LGHDT and CDR2 YNNKEL come from the germline V gene (reference sequence). The CDR3 loop spans 15 amino acids. This chain's CDR3 is CASSQVAGYSDTQYF. In nucleotides, the CDR3 is TGTGCCAGCAGCCAAGTAGCGGGATACTCAGATACGCAGTATTTT.

About this clone: Other nucleotide sequences in the sample specify the same CDR3. The CDR3 sequence is CASSRAGGSTDTQYF. The CDR3 DNA reads TGTGCCAGCAGCCGAGCGGGTGGGAGCACAGATACGCAGTATTTT. This sequence joins TRBV7-3 and TRBJ2-3; the D gene is possibly TRBD2 (6 bases). CDR1 is SGHTA and CDR2 is FQGTGA in the germline V gene. The CDR3 length is 15 residues. Trimming took off 5 bases at V and 0 bases at J, with 12 bases between the two ends.

The V and J genes are TRBV10-2 and TRBJ1-3; no clear D gene. The germline V and J ends were trimmed by 4 bases and 2 bases, with 9 bases remaining between them. The CDR3 covers 14 residues. Per the germline V gene, CDR1 is WSHSY and CDR2 is SAAADI. The CDR3 is CASSGRKPGNTIYF. DNA for the CDR3: TGCGCCAGCAGTGGTAGAAAACCTGGAAACACCATATATTTT.

This rearrangement joins TRBV2 to TRBJ1-3, with 7 bases matching TRBD1. The CDR3 is 15 residues long. V lost 4 bases to trimming and J lost 1 base; unmatched junction nucleotides: 4. Germline V CDR1 and CDR2: SNHLY, FYNNEI. The DNA for the CDR3 is TGTGCCAGCAGTGCCATACAGGGGTCTGGAAACACCATATATTTT. As protein: CASSAIQGSGNTIYF.

This sequence joins TRBV11-2 and TRBJ2-2; a possible D gene is TRBD1 (6 bases). Trimming stripped 4 bases from V and 3 bases from J, with 9 bases between. The CDR3 spans 14 residues. Germline loops: CDR1 SGHAT, CDR2 FQNNGV. The CDR3 DNA is TGTGCCAGCAGCTCCTACAGGGACACCGGGGAGCTGTTTTTT. Encoded protein: CASSSYRDTGELFF.

The V gene is TRBV5-1, the J gene TRBJ1-2, with D possibly TRBD1 on 6 matching bases. CDR1 SGHRS and CDR2 YFSETQ come from the germline V gene. The length of the CDR3 is 14 residues. Trimming left V 4 bases short and J 4 bases short, with 14 bases between. CDR3 bases: TGCGCCAGCAGCGTAGGTCAGGGGAGCTATGGCTACACCTTC. Translating it yields CASSVGQGSYGYTF.

V usage is TRBV4-1 and J usage is TRBJ2-7, with TRBD1 matching 11 bases. Losses at the gene ends were 4 bases for V and 1 base for J; bases not matched to a gene: 6. The length of the CDR3 is 16 residues. Germline CDR1 reads MGHRA; CDR2 reads YSYEKL. In DNA, the CDR3 is TGCGCCAGCAGCCGTACCGGGACAGGGGGATCCTACGAGCAGTACTTC. Protein: CASSRTGTGGSYEQYF.

The V call is TRBV27, the J call TRBJ2-1, with 10 bases matching TRBD1. Trimming took 8 bases from V and 5 from J; bases not matched to a gene: 6. The CDR3 runs to 14 residues. Germline CDR1 and CDR2: MNHEY and SMNVEV (reference sequence). The CDR3 here is CASADRGPNNEQFF. The CDR3, as DNA: TGTGCCAGCGCAGACAGGGGGCCTAACAATGAGCAGTTCTTC.

Points on this clone: Since the CDR3 does not end with the conserved phenylalanine or tryptophan, this likely comes from a read error. Because the CDR3's place on the DNA is in doubt, the DNA is left out and the CDR3 is given as listed by TCRdb. The gene calls are TRBV5-1 and TRBJ1-5; the table's D call TRBD1 went unverified against the DNA. The CDR3 is 11 amino acids long, termini counted. The V gene's germline CDR1 is SGHRS and CDR2 YFSETQ. Here the CDR3 reads CASSSGTQTYI.

The chain has TRBV5-1 and TRBJ2-6; 8 nucleotides match TRBD1. This CDR3 is 18 amino acids long. V lost 2 bases, J lost 1 base, and 8 bases stayed unmatched. Per the germline V gene, CDR1 is SGHRS and CDR2 is YFSETQ. The CDR3 spells CASSLGDRGTSGANVLTF. As DNA, the CDR3 is TGCGCCAGCAGCTTAGGAGACAGGGGTACTTCTGGGGCCAACGTCCTGACTTTC.

The V and J genes are TRBV14 and TRBJ2-1; possibly TRBD2 for D (7 bases). V was clipped by 5 bases and J by 3 bases, with 14 bases between them. Germline-derived CDR1 and CDR2 are SGHDN and FVKESK. The CDR3 has 15 residues. The DNA of the CDR3 is TGTGCCAGCAGCTCTTTGGGGGGGCTCTACAATGAGCAGTTCTTC. This encodes CASSSLGGLYNEQFF. The variable domain in full, with the rest retrieved from reference TRBV14 and TRBJ2-1, is EAGVTQFPSHSVIEKGQTVTLRCDPISGHDNLYWYRRVMGKEIKFLLHFVKESKQDESGMPNNRFLAERTGGTYSTLKVQPAELEDSGVYFCASSSLGGLYNEQFFGPGTRLTVL.

The chain recombines TRBV27 with TRBJ2-5, with 7 bases identical to TRBD2. J gave up 2 bases and V 6 bases, and 9 bases lay outside the gene matches. Germline V gene lookup returns CDR1 MNHEY and CDR2 SMNVEV (reference sequence). The CDR3 spans 15 residues. Written as DNA, the CDR3 is TGTGCCAGCAGCCGGGGGGTTGGCGGACAAGAGACCCAGTACTTC. This sequence encodes CASSRGVGGQETQYF.

The chain uses TRBV28 and TRBJ1-3; a weak D match, TRBD1 (6 bases). V lost 9 bases and J 2 bases, leaving 20 bases between the germline ends. CDR3 length: 16 residues. Germline assignment: CDR1 MDHEN and CDR2 SYDVKM. For the CDR3, the DNA is TGTGCCAGGGTTGACAGGCCACAAGGGCCTGGAAACACCATATATTTT. Its protein product is CARVDRPQGPGNTIYF.

V gene TRBV27 combines with J gene TRBJ2-1, with 13 bases identical to TRBD2. Germline assignment: CDR1 MNHEY and CDR2 SMNVEV (reference sequence). Trimming took 5 bases from V and 11 from J; bases not matched to a gene: 12. CDR3 length equals 16 residues. CDR3 bases: TGTGCCAGCAGTACTAGCGGGAGGGCCGGGGCCTTAAAGCAGTTCTTC. As protein: CASSTSGRAGALKQFF.

This chain joins TRBV9 and TRBJ1-3; D is perhaps TRBD1 (5 bases). V lost 6 bases and J lost 0, with 10 bases in between. CDR3 size: 14 residues. Germline values: CDR1 SGDLS, CDR2 YYNGEE. The DNA for the CDR3 is TGTGCCAGCACCACGACAGACTCTGGAAACACCATATATTTT. Amino acid sequence: CASTTTDSGNTIYF.

This rearrangement joins TRBV24-1 to TRBJ2-5; the match to TRBD1 covers 10 bases. Germline assignment: CDR1 KGHDR and CDR2 SFDVKD. The CDR3 extends over 16 amino acids. V lost 2 bases and J lost 5; bases outside the gene matches: 7. The CDR3 spells CATSDSRQGARETQYF. CDR3 sequence (DNA): TGTGCCACCAGTGATTCCCGACAGGGGGCGAGGGAGACCCAGTACTTC.

CDR3 sequence reads: CATRQGFLTEAFF. DNA for the CDR3: TGCGCCACGCGACAGGGGTTCTTAACTGAAGCTTTCTTT. The rearrangement links TRBV5-1 to TRBJ1-1; 8 nucleotides align to TRBD1. The CDR3 totals 13 residues. V lost 9 bases and J lost 5; bases outside the gene matches: 9. CDR1 is SGHRS and CDR2 is YFSETQ in the germline V gene.

This clone is a singleton in its sample. The J gene is TRBJ1-2, the V gene TRBV5-4; tentatively, D is TRBD1 (5 bases). CDR1 SGHNT and CDR2 YYREEE come from the germline V gene (reference sequence). CDR3 length equals 16 residues. V was shortened by 0 bases and J by 4 bases, with 16 bases between the two germline ends. This CDR3 is CASSLDSPVGGYGYTF. As DNA, the CDR3 is TGTGCCAGCAGCTTGGACAGTCCCGTGGGGGGCTATGGCTACACCTTC.